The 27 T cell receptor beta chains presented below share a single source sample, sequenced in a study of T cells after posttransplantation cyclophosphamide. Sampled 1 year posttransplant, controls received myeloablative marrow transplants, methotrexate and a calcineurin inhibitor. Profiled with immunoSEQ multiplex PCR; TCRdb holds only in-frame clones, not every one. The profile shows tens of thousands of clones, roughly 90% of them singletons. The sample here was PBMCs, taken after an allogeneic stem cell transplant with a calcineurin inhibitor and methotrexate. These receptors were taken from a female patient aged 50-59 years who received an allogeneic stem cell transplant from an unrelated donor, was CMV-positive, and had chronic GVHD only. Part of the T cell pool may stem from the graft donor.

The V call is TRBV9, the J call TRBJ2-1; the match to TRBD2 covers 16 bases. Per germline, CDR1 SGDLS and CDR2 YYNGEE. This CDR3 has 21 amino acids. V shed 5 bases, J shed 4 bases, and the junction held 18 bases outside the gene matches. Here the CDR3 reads CASSRETGTSGRELVYNEQFF. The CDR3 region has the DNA TGTGCCAGCAGTCGAGAAACCGGGACTAGCGGGAGGGAGTTAGTATACAATGAGCAGTTCTTC.

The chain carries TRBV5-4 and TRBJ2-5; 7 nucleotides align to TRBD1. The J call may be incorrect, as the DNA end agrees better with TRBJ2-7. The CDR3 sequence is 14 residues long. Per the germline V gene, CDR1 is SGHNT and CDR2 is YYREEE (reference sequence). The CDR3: CASSSRDSVYEQYF. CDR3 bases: TGTGCCAGCAGCTCCCGGGACAGCGTCTACGAGCAGTACTTC.

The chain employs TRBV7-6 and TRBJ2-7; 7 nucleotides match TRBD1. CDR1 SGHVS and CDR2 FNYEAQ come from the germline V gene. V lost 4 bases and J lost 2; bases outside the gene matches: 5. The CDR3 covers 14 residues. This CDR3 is CASSYGTETYEQYF. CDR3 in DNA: TGTGCCAGCAGCTACGGGACAGAGACCTACGAGCAGTACTTC. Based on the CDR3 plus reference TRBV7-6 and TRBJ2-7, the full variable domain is GAGVSQSPRYKVTKRGQDVALRCDPISGHVSLYWYRQALGQGPEFLTYFNYEAQQDKSGLPNDRFSAERPEGSISTLTIQRTEQRDSAMYRCASSYGTETYEQYFGPGTRLTVT.

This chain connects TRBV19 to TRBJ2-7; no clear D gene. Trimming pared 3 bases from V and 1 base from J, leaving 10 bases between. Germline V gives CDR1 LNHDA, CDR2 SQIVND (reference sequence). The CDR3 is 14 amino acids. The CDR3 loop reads CASSMQYPSYEQYF. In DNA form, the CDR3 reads TGTGCCAGTAGTATGCAGTATCCATCCTACGAGCAGTACTTC. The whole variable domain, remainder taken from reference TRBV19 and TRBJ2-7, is DGGITQSPKYLFRKEGQNVTLSCEQNLNHDAMYWYRQDPGQGLRLIYYSQIVNDFQKGDIAEGYSVSREKKESFPLTVTSAQKNPTAFYLCASSMQYPSYEQYFGPGTRLTVT.

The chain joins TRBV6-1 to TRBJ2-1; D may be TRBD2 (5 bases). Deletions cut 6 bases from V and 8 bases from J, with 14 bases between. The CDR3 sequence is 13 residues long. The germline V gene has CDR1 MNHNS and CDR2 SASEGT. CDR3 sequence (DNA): TGTGCCAGCAGCCCAAGCGGAGCTCATGAGCAGTTCTTC. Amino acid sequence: CASSPSGAHEQFF.

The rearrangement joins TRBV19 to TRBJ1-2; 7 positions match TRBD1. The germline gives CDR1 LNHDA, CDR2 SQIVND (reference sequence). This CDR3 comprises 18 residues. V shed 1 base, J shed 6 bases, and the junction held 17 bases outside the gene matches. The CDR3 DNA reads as TGTGCCAGTAGTATAGGGGACGAGGGGGCGATCCTCCTCCATGGCTACACCTTC. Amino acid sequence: CASSIGDEGAILLHGYTF.

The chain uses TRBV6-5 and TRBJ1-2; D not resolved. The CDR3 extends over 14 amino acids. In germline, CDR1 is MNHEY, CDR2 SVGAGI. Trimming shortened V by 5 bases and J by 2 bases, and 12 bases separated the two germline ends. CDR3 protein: CASSEIGGNYGYTF. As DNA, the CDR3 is TGTGCCAGCAGTGAAATTGGAGGGAACTATGGCTACACCTTC.

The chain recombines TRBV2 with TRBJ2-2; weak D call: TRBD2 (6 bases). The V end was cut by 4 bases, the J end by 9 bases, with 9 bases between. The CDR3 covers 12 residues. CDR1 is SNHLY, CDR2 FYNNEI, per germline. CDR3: CASSVGGRELFF. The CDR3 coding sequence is TGTGCCAGCAGTGTGGGAGGACGGGAGCTGTTTTTT.

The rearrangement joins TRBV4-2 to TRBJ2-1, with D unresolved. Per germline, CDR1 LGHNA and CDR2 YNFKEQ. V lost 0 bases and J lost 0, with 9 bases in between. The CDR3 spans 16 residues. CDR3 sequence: CASSQDLTGSYNEQFF. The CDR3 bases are TGTGCCAGCAGCCAAGATCTGACGGGCTCCTACAATGAGCAGTTCTTC.

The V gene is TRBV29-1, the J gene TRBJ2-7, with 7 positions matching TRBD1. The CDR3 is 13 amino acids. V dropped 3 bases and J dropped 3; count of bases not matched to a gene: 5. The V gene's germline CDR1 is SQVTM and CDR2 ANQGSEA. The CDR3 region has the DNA TGCAGCGTTGAGGACCGGGACAGCTACGAGCAGTACTTC. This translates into CSVEDRDSYEQYF.

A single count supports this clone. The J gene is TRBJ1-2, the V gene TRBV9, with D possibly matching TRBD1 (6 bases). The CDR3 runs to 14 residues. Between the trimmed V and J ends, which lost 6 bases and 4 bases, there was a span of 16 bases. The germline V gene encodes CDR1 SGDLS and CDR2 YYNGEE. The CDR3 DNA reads TGTGCCAGCAAGGCGGGGGGCGATGGCTATGGCTACACCTTC. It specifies CASKAGGDGYGYTF.

CDR3 loop: CASSRGQDTQYF. The CDR3 DNA reads TGTGCCAGCAGCAGGGGGCAGGATACGCAGTATTTT. The chain uses TRBV28 and TRBJ2-3; 8 bases match TRBD1. This CDR3 contains 12 residues. Germline CDR1 is MDHEN and CDR2 is SYDVKM. V was clipped by 6 bases and J by 6 bases; unmatched bases: 2.

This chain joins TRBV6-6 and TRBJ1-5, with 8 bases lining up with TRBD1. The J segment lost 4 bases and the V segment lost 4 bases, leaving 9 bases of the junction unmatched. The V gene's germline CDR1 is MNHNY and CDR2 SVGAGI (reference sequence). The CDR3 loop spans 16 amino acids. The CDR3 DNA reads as TGTGCCAGCAGTTCCACCGGGACAGGATTTAATCAGCCCCAGCATTTT. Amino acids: CASSSTGTGFNQPQHF.

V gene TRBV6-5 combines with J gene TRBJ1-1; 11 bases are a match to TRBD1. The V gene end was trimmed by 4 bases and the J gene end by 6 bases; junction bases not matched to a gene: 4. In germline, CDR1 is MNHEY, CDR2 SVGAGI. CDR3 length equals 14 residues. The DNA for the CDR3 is TGTGCCAGCAGTTCCGGACAGGGGGCAGCTGAAGCTTTCTTT. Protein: CASSSGQGAAEAFF.

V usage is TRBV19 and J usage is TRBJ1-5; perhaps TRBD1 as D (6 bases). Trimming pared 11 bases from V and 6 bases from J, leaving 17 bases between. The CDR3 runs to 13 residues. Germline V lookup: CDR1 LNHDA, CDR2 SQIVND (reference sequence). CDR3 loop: CAGALQGFQPQHF. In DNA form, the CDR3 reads TGTGCCGGTGCTCTCCAGGGGTTTCAGCCCCAGCATTTT.

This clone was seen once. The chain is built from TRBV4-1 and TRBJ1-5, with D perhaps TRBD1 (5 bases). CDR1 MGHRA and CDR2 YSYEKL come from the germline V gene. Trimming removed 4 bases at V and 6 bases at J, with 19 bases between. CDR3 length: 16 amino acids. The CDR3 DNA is TGCGCCAGCAGCCCCGGACGGGCCAAGGGGTTTCAGCCCCAGCATTTT. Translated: CASSPGRAKGFQPQHF.

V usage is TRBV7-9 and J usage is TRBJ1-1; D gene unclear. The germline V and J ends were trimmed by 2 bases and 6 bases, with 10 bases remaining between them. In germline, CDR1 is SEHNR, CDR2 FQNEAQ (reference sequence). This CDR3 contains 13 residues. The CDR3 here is CASSLSGVPEAFF. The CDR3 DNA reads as TGTGCCAGCAGCTTATCCGGGGTCCCTGAAGCTTTCTTT.

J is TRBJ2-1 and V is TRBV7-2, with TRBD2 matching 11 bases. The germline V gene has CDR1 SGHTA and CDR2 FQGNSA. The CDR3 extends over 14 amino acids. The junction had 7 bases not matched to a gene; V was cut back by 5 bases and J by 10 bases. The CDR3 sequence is CASSTGTSGIEQFF. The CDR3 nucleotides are TGTGCCAGCAGCACCGGGACTAGCGGCATAGAGCAGTTCTTC. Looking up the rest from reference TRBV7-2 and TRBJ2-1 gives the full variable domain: GAGVSQSPSNKVTEKGKDVELRCDPISGHTALYWYRQSLGQGLEFLIYFQGNSAPDKSGLPSDRFSAERTGGSVSTLTIQRTQQEDSAVYLCASSTGTSGIEQFFGPGTRLTVL.

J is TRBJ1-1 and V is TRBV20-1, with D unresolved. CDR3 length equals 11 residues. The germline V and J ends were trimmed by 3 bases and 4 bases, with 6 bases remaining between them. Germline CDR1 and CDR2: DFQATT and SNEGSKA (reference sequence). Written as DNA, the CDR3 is TGCAGTGCTAGGTCTCCCACTGAAGCTTTCTTT. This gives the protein CSARSPTEAFF.

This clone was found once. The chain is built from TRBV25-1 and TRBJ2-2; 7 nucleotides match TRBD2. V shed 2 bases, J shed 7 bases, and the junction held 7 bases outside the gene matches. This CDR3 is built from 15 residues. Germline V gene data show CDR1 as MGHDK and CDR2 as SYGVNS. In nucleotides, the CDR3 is TGTGCCAGCAGTGAACAAGGACTAGGTATCGGGGAGCTGTTTTTT. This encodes CASSEQGLGIGELFF. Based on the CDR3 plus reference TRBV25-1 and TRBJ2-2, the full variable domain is EADIYQTPRYLVIGTGKKITLECSQTMGHDKMYWYQQDPGMELHLIHYSYGVNSTEKGDLSSESTVSRIRTEHFPLTLESARPSHTSQYLCASSEQGLGIGELFFGEGSRLTVL.

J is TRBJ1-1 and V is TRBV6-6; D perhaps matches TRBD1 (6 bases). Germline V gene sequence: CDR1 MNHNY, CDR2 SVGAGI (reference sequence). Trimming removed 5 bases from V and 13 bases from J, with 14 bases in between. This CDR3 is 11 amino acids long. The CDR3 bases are TGTGCCAGCAGTAGGACAGAGATCAATTTCTTT. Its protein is CASSRTEINFF.

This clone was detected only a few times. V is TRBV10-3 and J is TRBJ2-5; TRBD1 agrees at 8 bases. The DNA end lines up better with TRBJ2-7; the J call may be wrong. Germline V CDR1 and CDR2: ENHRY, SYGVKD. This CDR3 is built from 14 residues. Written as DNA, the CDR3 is TGTGCCATCAGCGATGACAGGGGCATCTACGAGCAGTACTTC. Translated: CAISDDRGIYEQYF.

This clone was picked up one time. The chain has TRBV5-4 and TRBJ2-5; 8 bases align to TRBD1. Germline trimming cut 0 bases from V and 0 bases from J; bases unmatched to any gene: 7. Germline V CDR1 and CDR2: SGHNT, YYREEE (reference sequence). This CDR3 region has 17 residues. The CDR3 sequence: CASSLATGGNYQETQYF. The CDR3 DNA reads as TGTGCCAGCAGCTTGGCCACAGGGGGAAATTACCAAGAGACCCAGTACTTC.

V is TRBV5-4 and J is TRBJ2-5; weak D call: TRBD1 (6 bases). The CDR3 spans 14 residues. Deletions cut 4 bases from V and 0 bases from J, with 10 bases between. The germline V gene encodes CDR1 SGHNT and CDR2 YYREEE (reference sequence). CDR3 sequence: CASSRRDNQETQYF. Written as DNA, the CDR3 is TGTGCCAGCAGCCGCCGGGACAACCAAGAGACCCAGTACTTC.

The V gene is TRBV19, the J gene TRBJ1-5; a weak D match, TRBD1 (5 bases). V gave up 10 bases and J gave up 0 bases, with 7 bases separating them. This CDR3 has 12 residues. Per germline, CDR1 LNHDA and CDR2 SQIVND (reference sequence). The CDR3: CATTDSNQPQHF. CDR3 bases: TGTGCCACGACAGATAGCAATCAGCCCCAGCATTTT.

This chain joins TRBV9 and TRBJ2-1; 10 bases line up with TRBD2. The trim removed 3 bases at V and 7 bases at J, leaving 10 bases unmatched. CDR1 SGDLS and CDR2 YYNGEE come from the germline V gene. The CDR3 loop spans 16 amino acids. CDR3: CASSAPTSGSLNEQFF. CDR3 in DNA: TGTGCCAGCAGCGCTCCGACTAGCGGGTCCCTTAATGAGCAGTTCTTC.

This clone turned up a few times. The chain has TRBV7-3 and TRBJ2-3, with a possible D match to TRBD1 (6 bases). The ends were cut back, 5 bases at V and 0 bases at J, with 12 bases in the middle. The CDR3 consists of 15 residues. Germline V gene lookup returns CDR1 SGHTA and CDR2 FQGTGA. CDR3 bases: TGTGCCAGCAGCCCCCTCGGACAGAGCACAGATACGCAGTATTTT. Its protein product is CASSPLGQSTDTQYF.